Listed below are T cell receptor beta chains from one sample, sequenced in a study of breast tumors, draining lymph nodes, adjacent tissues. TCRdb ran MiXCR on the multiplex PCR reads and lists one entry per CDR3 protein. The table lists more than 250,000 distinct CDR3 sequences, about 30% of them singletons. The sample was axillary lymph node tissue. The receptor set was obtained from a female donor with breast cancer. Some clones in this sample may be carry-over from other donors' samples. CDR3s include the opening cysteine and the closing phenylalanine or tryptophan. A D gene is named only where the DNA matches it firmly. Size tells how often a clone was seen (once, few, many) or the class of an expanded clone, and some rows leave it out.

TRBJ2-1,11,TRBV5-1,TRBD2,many,TGCGCCAGCAGCCCAGGGACTAGCGGGAGCTTC,CASSPGTSGSF
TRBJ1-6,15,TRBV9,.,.,TGTGCCAGCAACAGCGGGGGACGGGTTGGGTCACCCCTCCACTTT,CASNSGGRVGSPLHF
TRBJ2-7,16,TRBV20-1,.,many,TGCAGTGCTAGCCCGGGCCGGGACATTTCTTACTACGAGCAGTACTTC,CSASPGRDISYYEQYF
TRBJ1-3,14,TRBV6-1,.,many,TGTGCCAGCAGTGAAGTGAACTCTGGAAACACCATATATTTT,CASSEVNSGNTIYF
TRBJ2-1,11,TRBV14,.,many,TGTGCCAGCAGCTCCAACTATGAGCAGTTCTTC,CASSSNYEQFF
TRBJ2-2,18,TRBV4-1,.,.,TGCGCCAGCAGCCAAGATGCCACTCGGTACGGCTACACCGGGGAGCTGTTTTTT,CASSQDATRYGYTGELFF
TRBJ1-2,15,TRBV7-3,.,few,TGTGCCAGCAGCTTAACGCCCGGGACACCGGACCCGATCCCCTTC,CASSLTPGTPDPIPF
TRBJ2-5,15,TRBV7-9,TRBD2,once,TGTGCCAGCAGCAAGCGGGGACGGGACCAAGAGACCCAGCACTTC,CASSKRGRDQETQHF
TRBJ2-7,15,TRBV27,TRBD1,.,TGTGCCAGCAGTTTATTCAGCCGACAGGGGCGCGAGCAGTACTTC,CASSLFSRQGREQYF
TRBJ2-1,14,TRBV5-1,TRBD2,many,TGCGCCACCTCCCTACTAGCGGTCCTCAATGAGCAGTTCTTC,CATSLLAVLNEQFF
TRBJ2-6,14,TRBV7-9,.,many,TGTGCCAGCAGCTCAGCCTCTGGGGCCAACGTCCTGACTTTC,CASSSASGANVLTF
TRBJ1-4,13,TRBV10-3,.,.,TGTGCCGTCGGTGACCAGGGGAATGAAAAACTGTTTTTT,CAVGDQGNEKLFF
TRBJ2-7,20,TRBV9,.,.,TGTGCCAGCAGCGTAATCAGAGCCGGGGGTGATCGACCGCTTAACTACGAGCAGTACTTC,CASSVIRAGGDRPLNYEQYF
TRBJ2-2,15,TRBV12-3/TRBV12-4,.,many,TGTGCCAGCAGTGCGGGACCAGAGTACACCGGGGAGCTGTTTTTT,CASSAGPEYTGELFF
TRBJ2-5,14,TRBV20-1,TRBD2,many,TGCAGTGCTAAACTAGCGGGAGGGTCGGAGACCCAGTACTTC,CSAKLAGGSETQYF
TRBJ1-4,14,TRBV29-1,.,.,TGCAGCGTTGGGCAAGGGGATGGGAATGAAAAACTGTTTTTT,CSVGQGDGNEKLFF
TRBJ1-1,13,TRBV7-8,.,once,TGTGCCAGCAGCGCTGAGGCGAACACTGAAGCTTTCTTT,CASSAEANTEAFF
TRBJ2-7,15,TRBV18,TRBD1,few,TGTGCCAGCTCACCGAGGACAGGGGTTGGCTACGAGCAGTACTTC,CASSPRTGVGYEQYF
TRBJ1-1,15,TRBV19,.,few,TGTGCCAGTAGTATTAGTGGGGCCCTGAACACTGAAGCTTTCTTT,CASSISGALNTEAFF
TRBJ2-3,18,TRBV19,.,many,TGTGCCAGTAGTATAGATCCTCGGCGGGACAGTCACACAGATACGCAGTATTTT,CASSIDPRRDSHTDTQYF